These 30 T cell receptor beta chains were all obtained from the same sample, sequenced in a study of shared clonotypes between healthy human individuals. The protocol was immunoSEQ multiplex PCR, while the TCRdb copy is restricted to in-frame clones and leaves out a portion. Found here are more than 2,000,000 clones, more than 80% of them singletons; the top ten hold about 0.41%. The specimen was naive CD4+ T cells from PBMCs. The subset denotes: CD45RA+ positively selected. The receptors shown here come from a man in his late teens or twenties in good health. Some clones in this sample may be carry-over from other donors' samples.

The rearrangement links TRBV12-5 to TRBJ1-5; D uncertain. CDR3 length equals 18 residues. CDR1 and CDR2 from the germline V gene are LGHNT and FRNRAP. Trimming shortened V by 2 bases and J by 5 bases, and 22 bases separated the two germline ends. The CDR3 DNA follows: TGTGCTAGTGGTTTGCCCTGGGCGAGCGGGCAGAAGGATCAGCCCCAGCATTTT. Amino acids: CASGLPWASGQKDQPQHF.

The V gene is TRBV28, the J gene TRBJ2-1; TRBD1 or TRBD2 may be the D gene (5 bases each). The germline V gene has CDR1 MDHEN and CDR2 SYDVKM. Deletions cut 4 bases from V and 11 bases from J, with 30 bases between. The CDR3 has 18 amino acids. CDR3 loop: CASSSPGSRRTRDRQQFF. The CDR3 region has the DNA TGTGCCAGCAGTTCTCCAGGTTCCCGCCGGACCCGGGACCGGCAGCAGTTCTTC.

V is TRBV2 and J is TRBJ2-1; 14 bases are shared with TRBD2. Trimming took 8 bases from V and 10 from J; bases not matched to a gene: 13. Germline V CDR1 and CDR2: SNHLY, FYNNEI. The CDR3 length is 16 residues. The chain's CDR3 is CASLGLSGLAGVEQFF. The CDR3 DNA sequence: TGTGCCAGCCTGGGATTATCGGGACTAGCGGGAGTGGAGCAGTTCTTC.

The chain links TRBV4-3 to TRBJ2-3, with TRBD1 as a possible D gene (5 bases). The V end was cut by 3 bases, the J end by 2 bases, with 9 bases between. The CDR3 spans 14 residues. Germline V CDR1 and CDR2: LGHNA, YSLEER. In nucleotides, the CDR3 is TGCGCCAGCAGCCACAGGGTGTCCACAGATACGCAGTATTTT. Residues: CASSHRVSTDTQYF.

This clone appeared a single time. CDR3 region: CASSFQGGGNEQYF. The CDR3 DNA follows: TGTGCCAGCAGTTTCCAGGGTGGGGGTAACGAGCAGTACTTC. The V and J genes are TRBV6-1 and TRBJ2-7; D may be TRBD1 or TRBD2 (5 bases each). Deletions cut 5 bases from V and 5 bases from J, with 16 bases between. This CDR3 region has 14 residues. Germline V gene lookup returns CDR1 MNHNS and CDR2 SASEGT.

This sequence joins TRBV6-1 and TRBJ1-5; D is unclear. V was trimmed by 4 bases and J by 7 bases, leaving 14 bases between them. Germline CDR1 and CDR2: MNHNS and SASEGT. The CDR3 extends over 14 amino acids. This chain's CDR3 is CASSGTALGQPQHF. Here the CDR3 DNA reads TGTGCCAGCAGTGGGACCGCTTTGGGGCAGCCCCAGCATTTT.

V and J are TRBV18 and TRBJ2-4; a weak D match, TRBD1 (6 bases). CDR1 is KGHSH, CDR2 LQKENI, per germline. V was cut by 3 bases and J by 0 bases, with 12 bases left in between. The CDR3 covers 16 residues. This chain's CDR3 is CASSPPQGLAKNIQYF. The DNA of the CDR3 is TGTGCCAGCTCACCTCCACAGGGCCTAGCCAAAAACATTCAGTACTTC.

In this sample, this clone turned up once. This chain uses TRBV7-2 with TRBJ1-1; 7 nucleotides line up with TRBD1. Losses at the gene ends were 5 bases for V and 1 base for J; bases not matched to a gene: 10. Germline CDR1 is SGHTA and CDR2 is FQGNSA. CDR3 length equals 16 residues. Written as DNA, the CDR3 is TGTGCCAGCAGCCTGGCCGTGCGACAGGGGAACACTGAAGCTTTCTTT. It specifies CASSLAVRQGNTEAFF.

The V call is TRBV6-4, the J call TRBJ2-3; D remains ambiguous. The V end lost 0 bases, the J end lost 1 base, and 5 bases lay between the germline ends. The CDR3 totals 14 residues. CDR1 and CDR2 (germline): MRHNA, SNTAGT. CDR3 sequence (DNA): TGTGCCAGCAGTGACTCAAGGGGCACAGATACGCAGTATTTT. This translates into CASSDSRGTDTQYF.

This chain uses TRBV5-4 with TRBJ2-7; 8 bases map to TRBD1. With 0 bases clipped from V and 5 bases from J, the junction kept 7 bases outside the gene matches. This CDR3 contains 15 residues. Germline lookup yields CDR1 SGHNT and CDR2 YYREEE (reference sequence). The CDR3 DNA is TGTGCCAGCAGCTTGGTAAGACAGGGGCATGACGAGCAGTACTTC. Translating it yields CASSLVRQGHDEQYF. Drawing the rest from reference TRBV5-4 and TRBJ2-7, the complete variable domain is ETGVTQSPTHLIKTRGQQVTLRCSSQSGHNTVSWYQQALGQGPQFIFQYYREEENGRGNFPPRFSGLQFPNYSSELNVNALELDDSALYLCASSLVRQGHDEQYFGPGTRLTVT.

The chain employs TRBV6-5 and TRBJ2-5, with a weak D call TRBD2 (5 bases). V lost 8 bases and J 5 bases, leaving 21 bases between the germline ends. This CDR3 is 15 amino acids long. Germline lookup yields CDR1 MNHEY and CDR2 SVGAGI. CDR3 bases: TGTGCCAGCTCTCCCTCCGCTAGCAGGTCGGAGACCCAGTACTTC. Protein: CASSPSASRSETQYF.

This clone was seen just once. The genes are TRBV18 and TRBJ2-7; 9 bases match TRBD1. Per germline, CDR1 KGHSH and CDR2 LQKENI. The CDR3 is 16 residues long. V was pared by 4 bases and J by 4 bases, with 11 bases of the junction left unmatched. The CDR3 region has the DNA TGTGCCAGCTCACGTGGGTTTGGACAGGGGTCTTACGAGCAGTACTTC. Translation gives CASSRGFGQGSYEQYF.

This clone has a single count. Different DNA sequences within this sample yield the same CDR3. The chain recombines TRBV20-1 with TRBJ2-1; no clear D. The CDR3 runs 11 residues. CDR1 and CDR2 from the germline V gene are DFQATT and SNEGSKA (reference sequence). The germline V and J ends were trimmed by 2 bases and 7 bases, with 6 bases remaining between them. The CDR3 is CSARLGNEQFF. Here the CDR3 DNA reads TGCAGTGCTAGACTTGGTAATGAGCAGTTCTTC.

Written as DNA, the CDR3 is TGTGCCAGCATCCGGGGGCTTCATGAAAAACTGTTTTTT. Encoded protein: CASIRGLHEKLFF. This chain joins TRBV6-1 and TRBJ1-4, with D possibly TRBD1 on 6 matching bases. Germline V gene lookup returns CDR1 MNHNS and CDR2 SASEGT. The ends were cut back, 7 bases at V and 6 bases at J, with 12 bases in the middle. This CDR3 is built from 13 residues.

The chain carries TRBV27 and TRBJ2-5; 7 positions agree with TRBD1. In germline, CDR1 is MNHEY, CDR2 SMNVEV (reference sequence). Trimming removed 4 bases from V and 2 bases from J; junction bases left unmatched: 7. The CDR3 sequence is 15 residues long. The CDR3 DNA sequence: TGTGCCAGCAGTTCGGGACAGATTAAACAAGAGACCCAGTACTTC. Translated, it gives CASSSGQIKQETQYF.

On this clone: Other DNA sequences of this sample code for an identical CDR3. This chain joins TRBV7-2 and TRBJ2-5; D is undetermined. Germline V gives CDR1 SGHTA, CDR2 FQGNSA. V dropped 0 bases and J dropped 2 bases, with 7 bases sitting between them. The CDR3 is 14 amino acids. The CDR3 here is CASSLAGRQETQYF. CDR3 sequence (DNA): TGTGCCAGCAGCTTAGCGGGTCGACAAGAGACCCAGTACTTC.

This rearrangement joins TRBV11-2 to TRBJ1-3; D uncertain. V lost 1 base and J lost 4, with 2 bases in between. The CDR3 spans 12 residues. The V gene's germline CDR1 is SGHAT and CDR2 FQNNGV. In DNA, the CDR3 is TGTGCCAGCAGCTTAGTAGGAAACACCATATATTTT. It specifies CASSLVGNTIYF.

The chain employs TRBV19 and TRBJ1-5; no firm D call. Trimming shortened V by 5 bases and J by 0 bases, and 14 bases separated the two germline ends. There are 16 residues in the CDR3. Germline V gives CDR1 LNHDA, CDR2 SQIVND (reference sequence). DNA of the CDR3: TGTGCCAGTAGTTGGCACGATCTATATAGCAATCAGCCCCAGCATTTT. Translation gives CASSWHDLYSNQPQHF.

This rearrangement joins TRBV9 to TRBJ1-4; tentatively, D is TRBD1 (5 bases). Per the germline V gene, CDR1 is SGDLS and CDR2 is YYNGEE. The V and J ends lost 4 bases and 5 bases respectively, with 18 bases between them. CDR3 length equals 16 residues. The CDR3 reads CASSPGDGTQNEKLFF. The CDR3 region has the DNA TGTGCCAGCAGCCCCGGGGATGGGACCCAGAATGAAAAACTGTTTTTT.

The chain joins TRBV7-2 to TRBJ2-7; D uncertain. V was clipped by 4 bases and J by 1 base, with 17 bases between them. Per germline, CDR1 SGHTA and CDR2 FQGNSA. This CDR3 is 16 amino acids long. CDR3: CASSSPLRAPSYEQYF. CDR3 nucleotide sequence: TGTGCCAGCAGCTCCCCCCTTCGGGCACCGTCCTACGAGCAGTACTTC.

V is TRBV27 and J is TRBJ2-3, with D perhaps TRBD2 (6 bases). Between the trimmed V and J ends, which lost 4 bases and 10 bases, there was a span of 15 bases. In germline, CDR1 is MNHEY, CDR2 SMNVEV (reference sequence). The CDR3 totals 13 residues. CDR3 sequence: CASSSTGWRAQYF. DNA of the CDR3: TGTGCCAGCAGTTCCACGGGCTGGAGGGCGCAGTATTTT.

The rearrangement links TRBV5-1 to TRBJ1-1; possible D gene TRBD1, 6 bases. This CDR3 has 13 amino acids. Germline V gene data show CDR1 as SGHRS and CDR2 as YFSETQ. V dropped 3 bases and J dropped 1 base, with 7 bases sitting between them. The CDR3 DNA reads TGCGCCAGCAGCTGGGGGCCGAACACTGAAGCTTTCTTT. Its protein is CASSWGPNTEAFF.

This clone is a singleton in its sample. V usage is TRBV6-6 and J usage is TRBJ2-7; 8 positions agree with TRBD2. Germline V gene lookup returns CDR1 MNHNY and CDR2 SVGAGI (reference sequence). The CDR3 covers 13 residues. V lost 6 bases to trimming and J lost 1 base; unmatched junction nucleotides: 2. CDR3 DNA sequence: TGTGCCAGCAGCCCGGGGGGGTCCTACGAGCAGTACTTC. Translated: CASSPGGSYEQYF.

The chain uses TRBV10-3 and TRBJ1-1, with 8 bases identical to TRBD1. CDR1 and CDR2 from the germline V gene are ENHRY and SYGVKD. Germline trimming cut 6 bases from V and 4 bases from J; bases unmatched to any gene: 7. CDR3 length equals 14 residues. Here the CDR3 DNA reads TGTGCCATCAGATCGGACAGGGCGGGCACTGAAGCTTTCTTT. Amino acids: CAIRSDRAGTEAFF.

This chain joins TRBV7-6 and TRBJ2-7, with D hard to call. Germline V gene data show CDR1 as SGHVS and CDR2 as FNYEAQ. The CDR3 sequence is 16 residues long. V lost 0 bases, J lost 3 bases, and 15 bases lay in between. CDR3 sequence (DNA): TGTGCCAGCAGCTTAGCCACGGCAGGCCCCCTCTACGAGCAGTACTTC. Translating gives CASSLATAGPLYEQYF.

This chain connects TRBV25-1 to TRBJ1-1, with D unresolved. The CDR3 is 13 residues long. Trimming pared 4 bases from V and 0 bases from J, leaving 6 bases between. Germline assignment: CDR1 MGHDK and CDR2 SYGVNS. The CDR3 loop is CASSATVNTEAFF. CDR3 DNA: TGTGCCAGCAGTGCCACAGTGAACACTGAAGCTTTCTTT.

This chain joins TRBV27 and TRBJ2-5, with TRBD2 matching over 12 bases. This CDR3 region has 17 residues. J was trimmed by 4 bases and V by 2 bases; bases with no gene match: 8. Per germline, CDR1 MNHEY and CDR2 SMNVEV (reference sequence). CDR3 nucleotide sequence: TGTGCCAGCAGTTTAACTAGCGGGAGGTTTCGAGGAGAGACCCAGTACTTC. Its translation is CASSLTSGRFRGETQYF.

The genes are TRBV28 and TRBJ1-2, with D perhaps TRBD1 (6 bases). Germline loops: CDR1 MDHEN, CDR2 SYDVKM. The V end lost 5 bases, the J end lost 8 bases, and 18 bases lay between the germline ends. This CDR3 has 14 residues. The CDR3 sequence: CASSIRLGTKGYTF. The CDR3 DNA reads TGTGCCAGCAGTATACGACTCGGGACAAAAGGCTACACCTTC.

The chain uses TRBV7-9 and TRBJ1-1; D gene ambiguous. The germline V gene encodes CDR1 SEHNR and CDR2 FQNEAQ (reference sequence). The CDR3 runs 15 residues. The ends were cut back, 6 bases at V and 1 base at J, with 15 bases in the middle. In nucleotides, the CDR3 is TGTGCCAGCAGTTCCCAAGGGTTTTCGAACACTGAAGCTTTCTTT. Its translation is CASSSQGFSNTEAFF. Full variable domain (outside the CDR3, taken from reference TRBV7-9 and TRBJ1-1): DTGVSQNPRHKITKRGQNVTFRCDPISEHNRLYWYRQTLGQGPEFLTYFQNEAQLEKSRLLSDRFSAERPKGSFSTLEIQRTEQGDSAMYLCASSSQGFSNTEAFFGQGTRLTVV.

This clone was seen only once. The genes are TRBV7-9 and TRBJ2-7; D is unclear. Germline V gene sequence: CDR1 SEHNR, CDR2 FQNEAQ (reference sequence). The CDR3 has 14 residues. V was shortened by 7 bases and J by 1 base, with 14 bases between the two germline ends. Here the CDR3 reads CASIPGTGSYEQYF. CDR3 nucleotides: TGTGCCAGCATTCCGGGCACTGGATCCTACGAGCAGTACTTC. Complete variable domain (other parts from reference TRBV7-9 and TRBJ2-7): DTGVSQNPRHKITKRGQNVTFRCDPISEHNRLYWYRQTLGQGPEFLTYFQNEAQLEKSRLLSDRFSAERPKGSFSTLEIQRTEQGDSAMYLCASIPGTGSYEQYFGPGTRLTVT.